Here is one T cell receptor (beta chain) with its context. The antigen remains unidentified. This specimen belongs to a study of cytomegalovirus exposure and HLA in healthy donors. The wider study: Out of roughly 170 million T cells, an earlier analysis found about 120 million unique TCR beta sequences in total.

Amplification used 60 Vbeta primers and 13 Jbeta primers. Clones were read by immunoSEQ multiplex PCR, and TCRdb kept only the in-frame ones, dropping some. Found here are under 200,000 clones, roughly 78% of them singletons; the top ten hold more than 0.55%. The CDR3 has 14 amino acids. Germline V lookup: CDR1 LNHDA, CDR2 SQIVND (reference sequence). With V trimmed by 6 bases and J by 3 bases, 7 bases remained unmatched. Overall study findings and caveats: CMV antigen specificity was confirmed in vitro for a few CMV-associated chains. Productive status was seen about 90% or about 30% of the time for most TCR beta V segments in an earlier analysis. Some TCR beta chains (more than 150 of them) were listed as cytomegalovirus-associated.

The TCR originated in a woman aged 35 to 49 in good health and CMV-seronegative. This rearrangement joins TRBV19 to TRBJ1-2; 7 bases are a match to TRBD1. Material for sequencing was PBMCs. In DNA form, the CDR3 reads TGTGCCAGTAGATTAGGGGGCGCGGACTATGGCTACACCTTC. The encoded protein is CASRLGGADYGYTF. The whole variable domain, remainder taken from reference TRBV19 and TRBJ1-2, is DGGITQSPKYLFRKEGQNVTLSCEQNLNHDAMYWYRQDPGQGLRLIYYSQIVNDFQKGDIAEGYSVSREKKESFPLTVTSAQKNPTAFYLCASRLGGADYGYTFGSGTRLTVV.